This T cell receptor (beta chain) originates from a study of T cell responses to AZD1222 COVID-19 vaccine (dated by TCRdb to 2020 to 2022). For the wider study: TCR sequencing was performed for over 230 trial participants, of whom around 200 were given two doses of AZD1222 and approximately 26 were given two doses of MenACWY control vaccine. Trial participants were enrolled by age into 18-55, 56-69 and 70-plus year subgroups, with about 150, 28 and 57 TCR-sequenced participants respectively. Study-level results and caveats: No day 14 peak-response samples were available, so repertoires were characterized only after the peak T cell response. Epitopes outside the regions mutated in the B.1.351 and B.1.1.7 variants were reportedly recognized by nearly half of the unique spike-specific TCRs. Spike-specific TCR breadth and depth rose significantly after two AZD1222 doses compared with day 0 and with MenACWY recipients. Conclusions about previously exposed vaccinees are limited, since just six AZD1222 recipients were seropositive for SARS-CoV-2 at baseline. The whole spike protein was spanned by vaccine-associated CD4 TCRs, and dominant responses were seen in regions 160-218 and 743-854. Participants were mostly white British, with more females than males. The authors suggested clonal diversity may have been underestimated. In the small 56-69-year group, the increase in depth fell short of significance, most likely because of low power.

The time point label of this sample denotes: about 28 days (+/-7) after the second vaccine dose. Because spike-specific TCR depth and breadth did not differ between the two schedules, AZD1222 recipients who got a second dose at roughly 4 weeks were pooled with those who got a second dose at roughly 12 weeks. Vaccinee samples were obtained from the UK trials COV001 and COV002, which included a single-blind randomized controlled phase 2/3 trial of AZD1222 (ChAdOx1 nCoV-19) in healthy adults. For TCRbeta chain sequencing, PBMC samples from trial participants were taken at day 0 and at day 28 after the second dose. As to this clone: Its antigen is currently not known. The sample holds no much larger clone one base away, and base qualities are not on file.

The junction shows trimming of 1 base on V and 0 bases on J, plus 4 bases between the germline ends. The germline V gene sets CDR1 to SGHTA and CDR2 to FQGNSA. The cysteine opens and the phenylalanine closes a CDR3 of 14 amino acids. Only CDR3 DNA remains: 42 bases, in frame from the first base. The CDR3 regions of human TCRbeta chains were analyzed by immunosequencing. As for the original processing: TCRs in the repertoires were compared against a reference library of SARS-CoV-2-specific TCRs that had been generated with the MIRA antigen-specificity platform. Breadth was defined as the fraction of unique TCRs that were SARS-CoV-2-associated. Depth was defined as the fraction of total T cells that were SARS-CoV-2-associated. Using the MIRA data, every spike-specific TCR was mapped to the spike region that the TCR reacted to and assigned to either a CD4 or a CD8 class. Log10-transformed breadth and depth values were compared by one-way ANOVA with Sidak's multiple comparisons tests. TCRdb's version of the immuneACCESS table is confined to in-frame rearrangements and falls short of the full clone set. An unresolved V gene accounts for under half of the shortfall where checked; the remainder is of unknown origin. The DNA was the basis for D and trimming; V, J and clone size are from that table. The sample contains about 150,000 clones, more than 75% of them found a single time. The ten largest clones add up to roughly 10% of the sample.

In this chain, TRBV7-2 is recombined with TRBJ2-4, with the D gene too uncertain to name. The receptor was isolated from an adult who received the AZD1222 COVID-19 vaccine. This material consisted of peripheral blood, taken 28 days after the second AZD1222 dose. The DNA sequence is TGTGCCAGCAGCTTAGTTGAAGCCAAAAACATTCAGTACTTC. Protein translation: CASSLVEAKNIQYF.